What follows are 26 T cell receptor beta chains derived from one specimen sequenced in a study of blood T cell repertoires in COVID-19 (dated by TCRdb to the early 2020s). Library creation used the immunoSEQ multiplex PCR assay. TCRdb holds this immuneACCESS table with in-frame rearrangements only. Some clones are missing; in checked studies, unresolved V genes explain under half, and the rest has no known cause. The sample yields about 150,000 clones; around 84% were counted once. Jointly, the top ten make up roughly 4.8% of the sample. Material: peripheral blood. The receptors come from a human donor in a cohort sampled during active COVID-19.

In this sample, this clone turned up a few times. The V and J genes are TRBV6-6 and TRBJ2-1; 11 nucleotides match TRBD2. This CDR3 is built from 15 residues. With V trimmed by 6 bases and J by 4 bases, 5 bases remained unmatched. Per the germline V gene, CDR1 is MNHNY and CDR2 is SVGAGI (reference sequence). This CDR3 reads CASRLAGEDYNEQFF. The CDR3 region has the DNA TGTGCCAGCAGACTAGCGGGGGAAGATTACAATGAGCAGTTCTTC.

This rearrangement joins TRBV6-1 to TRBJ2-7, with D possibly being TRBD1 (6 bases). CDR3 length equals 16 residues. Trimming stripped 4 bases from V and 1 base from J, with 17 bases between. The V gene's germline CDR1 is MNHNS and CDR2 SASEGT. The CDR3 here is CASSGSWAGASYEQYF. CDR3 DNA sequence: TGTGCCAGCAGTGGATCGTGGGCAGGGGCATCCTACGAGCAGTACTTC.

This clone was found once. The CDR3 spells CATSSGETQYF. CDR3 nucleotide sequence: TGTGCCACCAGTAGCGGGGAGACCCAGTACTTC. The chain joins TRBV24-1 to TRBJ2-5, with D possibly being TRBD2 (6 bases). Trimming pared 6 bases from V and 5 bases from J, leaving 6 bases between. CDR1 is KGHDR, CDR2 SFDVKD, per germline. The CDR3 totals 11 residues.

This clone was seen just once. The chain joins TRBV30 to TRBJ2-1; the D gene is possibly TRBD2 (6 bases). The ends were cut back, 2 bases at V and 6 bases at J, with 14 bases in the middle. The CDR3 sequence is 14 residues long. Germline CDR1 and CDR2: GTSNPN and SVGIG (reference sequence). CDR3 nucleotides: TGTGCCTGGAGTTCGGGACTCGCCAGCAATGAGCAGTTCTTC. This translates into CAWSSGLASNEQFF.

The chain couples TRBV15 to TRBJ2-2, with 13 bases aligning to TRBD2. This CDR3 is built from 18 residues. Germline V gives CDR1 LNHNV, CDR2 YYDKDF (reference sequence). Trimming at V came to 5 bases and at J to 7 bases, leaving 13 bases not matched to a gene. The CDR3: CATSQARPGLAGRGELFF. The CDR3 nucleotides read TGTGCCACCAGCCAAGCTCGGCCGGGACTAGCGGGACGCGGGGAGCTGTTTTTT.

The CDR3 region is CASSPGTANSPLHF. The CDR3 DNA sequence: TGTGCCAGCAGCCCGGGGACAGCAAATTCACCCCTCCACTTT. This chain connects TRBV5-6 to TRBJ1-6, with 7 bases identical to TRBD1. The J segment lost 7 bases and the V segment lost 4 bases, leaving 5 bases of the junction unmatched. The CDR3 extends over 14 amino acids. Germline V CDR1 and CDR2: SGHDT, YYEEEE.

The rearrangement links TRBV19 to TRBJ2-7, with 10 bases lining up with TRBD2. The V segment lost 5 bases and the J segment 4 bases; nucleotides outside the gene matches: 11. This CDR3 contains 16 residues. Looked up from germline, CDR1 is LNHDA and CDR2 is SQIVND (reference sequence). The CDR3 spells CASSSDELAGFYEQYF. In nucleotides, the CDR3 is TGTGCCAGTAGTTCCGACGAACTAGCGGGGTTTTACGAGCAGTACTTC.

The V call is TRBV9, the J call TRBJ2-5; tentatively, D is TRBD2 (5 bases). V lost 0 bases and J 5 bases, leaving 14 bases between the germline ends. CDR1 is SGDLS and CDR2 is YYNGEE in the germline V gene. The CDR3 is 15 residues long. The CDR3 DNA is TGTGCCAGCAGCGTAGGGACTTCGGTCCCGGAGACCCAGTACTTC. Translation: CASSVGTSVPETQYF.

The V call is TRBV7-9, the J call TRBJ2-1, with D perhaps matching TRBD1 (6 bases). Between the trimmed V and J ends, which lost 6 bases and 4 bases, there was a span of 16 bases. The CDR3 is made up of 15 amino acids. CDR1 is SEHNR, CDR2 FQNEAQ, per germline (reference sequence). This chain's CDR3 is CASRPLGTPYNEQFF. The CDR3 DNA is TGTGCCAGCAGGCCTTTAGGGACACCATACAATGAGCAGTTCTTC.

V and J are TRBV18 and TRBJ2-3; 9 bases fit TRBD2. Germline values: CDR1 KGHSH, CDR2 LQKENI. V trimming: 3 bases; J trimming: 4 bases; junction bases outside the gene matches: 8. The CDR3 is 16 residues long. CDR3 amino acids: CASSPPGLASPDTQYF. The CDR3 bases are TGTGCCAGCTCACCGCCTGGACTAGCGTCCCCAGATACGCAGTATTTT.

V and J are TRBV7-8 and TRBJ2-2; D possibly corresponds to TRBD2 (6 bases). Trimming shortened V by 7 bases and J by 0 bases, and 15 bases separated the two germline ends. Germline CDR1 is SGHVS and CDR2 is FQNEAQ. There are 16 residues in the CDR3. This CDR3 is CASTLREYANTGELFF. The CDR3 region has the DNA TGTGCCAGCACCCTGCGGGAATACGCGAACACCGGGGAGCTGTTTTTT.

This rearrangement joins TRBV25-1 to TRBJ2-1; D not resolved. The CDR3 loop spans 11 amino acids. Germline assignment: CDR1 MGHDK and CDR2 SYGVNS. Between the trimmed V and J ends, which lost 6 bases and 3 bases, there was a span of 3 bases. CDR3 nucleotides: TGTGCCAGCAGCAGCTACAATGAGCAGTTCTTC. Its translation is CASSSYNEQFF.

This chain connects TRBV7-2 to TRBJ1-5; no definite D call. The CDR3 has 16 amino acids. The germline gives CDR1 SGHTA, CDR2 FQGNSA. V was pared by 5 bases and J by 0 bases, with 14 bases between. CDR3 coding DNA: TGTGCCAGCAGCCCGATAGACATGTATAGCAATCAGCCCCAGCATTTT. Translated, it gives CASSPIDMYSNQPQHF. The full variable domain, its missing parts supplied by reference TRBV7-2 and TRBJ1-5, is GAGVSQSPSNKVTEKGKDVELRCDPISGHTALYWYRQSLGQGLEFLIYFQGNSAPDKSGLPSDRFSAERTGGSVSTLTIQRTQQEDSAVYLCASSPIDMYSNQPQHFGDGTRLSIL.

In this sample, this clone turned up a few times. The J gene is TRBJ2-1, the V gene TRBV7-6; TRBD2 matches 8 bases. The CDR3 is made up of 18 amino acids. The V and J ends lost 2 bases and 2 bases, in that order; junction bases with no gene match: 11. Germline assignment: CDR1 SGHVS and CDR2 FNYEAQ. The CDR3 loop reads CASSLRVFAGGAYNEQFF. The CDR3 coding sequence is TGTGCCAGCAGCTTAAGGGTCTTCGCGGGGGGTGCCTACAATGAGCAGTTCTTC.

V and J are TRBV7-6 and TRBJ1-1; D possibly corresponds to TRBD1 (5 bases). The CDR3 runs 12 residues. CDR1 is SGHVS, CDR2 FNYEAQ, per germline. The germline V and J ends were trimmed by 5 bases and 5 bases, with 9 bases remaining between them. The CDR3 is CASSVGGTEAFF. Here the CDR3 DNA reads TGTGCCAGCAGCGTCGGGGGTACTGAAGCTTTCTTT.

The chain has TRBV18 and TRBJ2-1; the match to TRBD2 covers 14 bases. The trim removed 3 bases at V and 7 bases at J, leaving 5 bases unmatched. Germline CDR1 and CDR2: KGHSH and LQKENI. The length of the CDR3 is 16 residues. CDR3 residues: CASSPGLAGGANEQFF. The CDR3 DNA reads TGTGCCAGCTCACCCGGACTAGCGGGAGGAGCAAATGAGCAGTTCTTC.

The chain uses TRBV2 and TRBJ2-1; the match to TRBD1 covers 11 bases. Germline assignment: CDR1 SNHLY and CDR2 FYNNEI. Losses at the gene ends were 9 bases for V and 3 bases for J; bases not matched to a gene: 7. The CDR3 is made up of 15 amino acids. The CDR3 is CARTTGTGGYNEQFF. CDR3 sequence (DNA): TGTGCCAGGACGACCGGGACAGGGGGCTACAATGAGCAGTTCTTC.

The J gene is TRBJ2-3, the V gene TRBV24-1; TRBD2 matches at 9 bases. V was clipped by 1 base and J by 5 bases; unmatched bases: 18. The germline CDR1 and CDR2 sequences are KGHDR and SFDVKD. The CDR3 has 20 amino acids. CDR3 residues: CATSDLTGAAGGFIRDTQYF. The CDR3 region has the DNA TGTGCCACCAGTGATTTAACGGGTGCGGCGGGGGGGTTTATTCGAGATACGCAGTATTTT.

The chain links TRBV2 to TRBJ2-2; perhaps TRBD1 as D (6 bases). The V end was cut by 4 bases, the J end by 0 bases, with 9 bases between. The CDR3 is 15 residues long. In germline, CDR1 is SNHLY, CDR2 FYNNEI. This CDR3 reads CASSVWTANTGELFF. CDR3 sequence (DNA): TGTGCCAGCAGTGTTTGGACAGCGAACACCGGGGAGCTGTTTTTT.

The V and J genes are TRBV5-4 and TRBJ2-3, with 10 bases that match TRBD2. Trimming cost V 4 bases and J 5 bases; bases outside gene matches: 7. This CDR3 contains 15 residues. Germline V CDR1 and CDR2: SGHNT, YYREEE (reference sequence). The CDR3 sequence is CASSRTSGAGDTQYF. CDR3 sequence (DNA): TGTGCCAGCAGCAGGACTAGCGGCGCGGGAGATACGCAGTATTTT.

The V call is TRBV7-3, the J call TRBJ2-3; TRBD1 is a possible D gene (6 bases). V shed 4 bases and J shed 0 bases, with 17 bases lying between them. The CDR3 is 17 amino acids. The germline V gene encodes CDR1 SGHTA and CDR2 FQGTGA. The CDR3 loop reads CASSSGGRATSTDTQYF. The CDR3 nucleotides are TGTGCCAGCAGCTCTGGGGGCAGGGCTACTAGCACAGATACGCAGTATTTT.

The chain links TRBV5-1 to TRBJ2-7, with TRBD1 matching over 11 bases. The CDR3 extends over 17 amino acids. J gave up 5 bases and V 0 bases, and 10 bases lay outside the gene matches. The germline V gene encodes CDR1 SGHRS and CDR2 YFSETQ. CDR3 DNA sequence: TGCGCCAGCAGCTTGGGTATCGGACAGGGGGCGAAGGACGAGCAGTACTTC. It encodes CASSLGIGQGAKDEQYF.

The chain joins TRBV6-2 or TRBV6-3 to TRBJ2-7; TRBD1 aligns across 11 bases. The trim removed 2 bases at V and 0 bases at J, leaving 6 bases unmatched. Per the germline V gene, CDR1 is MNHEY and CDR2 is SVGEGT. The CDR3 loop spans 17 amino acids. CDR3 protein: CASSYPPGTGGSYEQYF. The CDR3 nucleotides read TGTGCCAGCAGTTACCCACCCGGGACAGGGGGCTCCTACGAGCAGTACTTC.

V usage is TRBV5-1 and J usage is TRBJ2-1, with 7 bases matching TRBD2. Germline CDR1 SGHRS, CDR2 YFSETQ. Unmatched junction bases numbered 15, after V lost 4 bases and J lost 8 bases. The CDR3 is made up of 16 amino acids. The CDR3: CASSPSGGGGLYEQFF. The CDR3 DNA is TGCGCCAGCAGCCCCTCAGGTGGGGGGGGATTATATGAGCAGTTCTTC. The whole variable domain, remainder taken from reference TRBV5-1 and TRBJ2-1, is KAGVTQTPRYLIKTRGQQVTLSCSPISGHRSVSWYQQTPGQGLQFLFEYFSETQRNKGNFPGRFSGRQFSNSRSEMNVSTLELGDSALYLCASSPSGGGGLYEQFFGPGTRLTVL.

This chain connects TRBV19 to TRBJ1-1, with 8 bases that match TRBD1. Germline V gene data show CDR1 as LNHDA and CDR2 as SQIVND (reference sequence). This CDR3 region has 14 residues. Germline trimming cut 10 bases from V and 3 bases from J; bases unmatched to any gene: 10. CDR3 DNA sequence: TGTGCCACCGACCCAGGGGGCGTATACACTGAAGCTTTCTTT. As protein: CATDPGGVYTEAFF.

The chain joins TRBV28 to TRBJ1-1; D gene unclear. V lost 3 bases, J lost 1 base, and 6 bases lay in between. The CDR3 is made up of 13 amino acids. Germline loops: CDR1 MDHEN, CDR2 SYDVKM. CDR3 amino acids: CASSFAGNTEAFF. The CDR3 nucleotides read TGTGCCAGCAGTTTTGCGGGGAACACTGAAGCTTTCTTT.